A single sample gave rise to the 5 T cell receptor beta chains below, sequenced in a study of T cells expressing NK-cell markers. TCRdb reprocessed the 5' RACE reads and stores each CDR3 protein as one record, lacking DNA. The table lists about 550,000 distinct CDR3 sequences. Sequenced sample: blood T cells: a sorted CD56 or NKG2C T cell subset, CD4+ or CD8+ T cells, or bulk PBMC T cells (not recorded which). The receptors shown here come from a man younger than 30 in good health.

J is TRBJ2-1 and V is TRBV12-3 or TRBV12-4; TCRdb proposes TRBD2, but this gene call is untestable without DNA. The CDR3 length is 17 residues. The CDR3 here is CASSLSRLAGGNNEQFF.

The rearrangement joins TRBV12-3 or TRBV12-4 to TRBJ1-5; absent DNA, TCRdb's TRBD1 call cannot be checked. The CDR3 has 16 amino acids. CDR3 sequence: CASSLGPGRSNQPQHF.

This chain uses TRBV24-1 with TRBJ2-3. The CDR3 is 14 residues long. The germline V gene has CDR1 KGHDR and CDR2 SFDVKD. CDR3 residues: CATSDFEYPDTQYF.

The chain is built from TRBV30 and TRBJ2-7. The CDR3 covers 14 residues. Germline CDR1 and CDR2: GTSNPN and SVGIG (reference sequence). The CDR3 protein is CAWSVGVYLSEQYF.

This rearrangement joins TRBV12-3 or TRBV12-4 to TRBJ1-6. The CDR3 runs to 13 residues. This CDR3 is CASSFGVGSPLHF.